Shown below are 28 T cell receptor beta chains from a single sample sequenced in a study of chemoradiotherapy in HPV16-positive cancers. TCRdb keeps only in-frame clones here, not all; method: immunoSEQ multiplex PCR. The sample includes fewer than 3,000 clones, approximately 86% of them seen just once. The sample consisted of tumor tissue, taken from a patient who underwent chemoradiotherapy. The receptors originated from a human donor with HPV-associated anogenital cancer.

The chain uses TRBV27 and TRBJ2-2; 12 bases match TRBD2. Germline V gene data show CDR1 as MNHEY and CDR2 as SMNVEV (reference sequence). Germline trimming cut 5 bases from V and 9 bases from J; bases unmatched to any gene: 7. There are 15 residues in the CDR3. The CDR3 nucleotides are TGTGCCAGCAGTGGACTAGCGGGGAGCCACCGGGAGCTGTTTTTT. Its translation: CASSGLAGSHRELFF.

CDR3: CASSPQGRPDYGYTF. The CDR3 coding sequence is TGCGCCAGCAGCCCACAGGGTAGGCCAGACTATGGCTACACCTTC. The rearrangement links TRBV4-1 to TRBJ1-2; possible D gene TRBD1, 6 bases. The CDR3 contains 15 residues. Trimming removed 4 bases from V and 3 bases from J, with 15 bases in between. The germline V gene encodes CDR1 MGHRA and CDR2 YSYEKL.

This chain connects TRBV10-3 to TRBJ1-1; D gene unclear. Trimming took off 3 bases at V and 3 bases at J, with 11 bases between the two ends. The length of the CDR3 is 14 residues. Germline lookup yields CDR1 ENHRY and CDR2 SYGVKD. The CDR3 reads CAISDKGLDTEAFF. CDR3 nucleotides: TGTGCCATCAGTGATAAAGGTTTGGACACTGAAGCTTTCTTT.

V gene TRBV11-2 combines with J gene TRBJ1-5; the D is unclear. Germline values: CDR1 SGHAT, CDR2 FQNNGV. Trimming pared 5 bases from V and 3 bases from J, leaving 8 bases between. This CDR3 comprises 13 residues. CDR3 amino acids: CASSNRANQPQHF. The CDR3, as DNA: TGTGCCAGCAGCAATAGGGCCAATCAGCCCCAGCATTTT.

The chain has TRBV19 and TRBJ1-3; the D is unclear. The CDR3 spans 13 residues. Germline values: CDR1 LNHDA, CDR2 SQIVND (reference sequence). V lost 5 bases to trimming and J lost 1 base, with 6 bases between them. CDR3 DNA sequence: TGTGCCAGTAGTGGCGGGTCTGGAAACACCATATATTTT. It encodes CASSGGSGNTIYF.

The chain combines TRBV10-2 with TRBJ1-1; a possible D gene is TRBD1 (5 bases). The CDR3 spans 14 residues. The V gene lost 10 bases and the J gene lost 1 base, with 16 bases spanning the gap. Germline V lookup: CDR1 WSHSY, CDR2 SAAADI. This CDR3 reads CATKMGRRNTEAFF. The CDR3 coding sequence is TGCGCCACCAAGATGGGGCGGAGGAACACTGAAGCTTTCTTT.

The V and J genes are TRBV28 and TRBJ1-3; D is undetermined. The germline V gene encodes CDR1 MDHEN and CDR2 SYDVKM. This CDR3 region has 15 residues. The V and J ends lost 6 bases and 0 bases respectively, with 12 bases between them. CDR3 loop: CASSSTSLSGNTIYF. The CDR3 DNA reads as TGTGCCAGCAGCTCCACGAGCCTCTCTGGAAACACCATATATTTT.

V gene TRBV7-2 combines with J gene TRBJ1-2; 7 nucleotides match TRBD1. CDR3 size: 15 residues. The germline gives CDR1 SGHTA, CDR2 FQGNSA. The V segment lost 1 base and the J segment 6 bases; nucleotides outside the gene matches: 8. CDR3 coding DNA: TGTGCCAGCAGCTTAGAAATGACAGGGAGGGATGGCTACACCTTC. Its translation: CASSLEMTGRDGYTF.

The V call is TRBV4-2, the J call TRBJ2-2; D is ambiguous. CDR3 length: 12 residues. Germline V lookup: CDR1 LGHNA, CDR2 YNFKEQ. V lost 1 base and J 7 bases, leaving 4 bases between the germline ends. The CDR3 loop is CASSQAGGELFF. In DNA form, the CDR3 reads TGTGCCAGCAGCCAAGCCGGCGGGGAGCTGTTTTTT.

The CDR3 nucleotides are TGTGCCAGCAGCCCAACCCGGACTAGCGGGGGGCCAGGGGGGACGCAGTATTTT. This gives the protein CASSPTRTSGGPGGTQYF. This chain links TRBV4-2 with TRBJ2-3; TRBD2 agrees at 14 bases. The germline V gene has CDR1 LGHNA and CDR2 YNFKEQ. The CDR3 consists of 18 residues. The V segment lost 4 bases and the J segment 9 bases; nucleotides outside the gene matches: 15.

V is TRBV12-2 and J is TRBJ2-2; TRBD2, the table's D call, was not compared with the DNA. TRBV12-2 is tagged as a pseudogene. The CDR3 spans 14 residues. The CDR3 here is CASRLGGGTGELFF. The CDR3 region has the DNA TGTGCAAGTCGCTTAGGTGGGGGGACCGGGGAGCTGTTTTTT.

V gene TRBV13 combines with J gene TRBJ2-7; the D is unclear. Trimming pared 4 bases from V and 0 bases from J, leaving 4 bases between. The germline V gene encodes CDR1 PRHDT and CDR2 FYEKMQ (reference sequence). This CDR3 spans 12 amino acids. CDR3 residues: CASSSYSYEQYF. CDR3 in DNA: TGTGCCAGCAGCTCTTACTCCTACGAGCAGTACTTC.

The CDR3 sequence: CASSQGTGVTEQYF. The CDR3 nucleotides are TGTGCCAGCTCCCAGGGGACAGGGGTAACCGAGCAGTACTTC. The V gene is TRBV18, the J gene TRBJ2-7; TRBD1 aligns across 10 bases. CDR1 KGHSH and CDR2 LQKENI come from the germline V gene. Trimming removed 6 bases from V and 6 bases from J; junction bases left unmatched: 8. This CDR3 region has 14 residues.

V is TRBV7-2 and J is TRBJ2-7; 7 bases fit TRBD2. This CDR3 comprises 14 residues. Losses at the gene ends were 5 bases for V and 2 bases for J; bases not matched to a gene: 6. Germline V CDR1 and CDR2: SGHTA, FQGNSA. CDR3 loop: CASSPREPPYEQYF. The CDR3 DNA sequence: TGTGCCAGCAGCCCGCGGGAGCCGCCCTACGAGCAGTACTTC.

Regarding this clone: The junction shows a germline mismatch at one end, possibly a read error. The rearrangement links TRBV7-9 to TRBJ2-7; D could derive from TRBD1 or TRBD2 (6 bases each). Germline V CDR1 and CDR2: SEHNR, FQNEAQ (reference sequence). CDR3 length: 13 amino acids. In DNA form, the CDR3 reads TGTGCCAGCAGCCGCGATGATTGGGGGGCGCCGAACTTC. Protein product: CASSRDDWGAPNF.

The chain links TRBV9 to TRBJ2-7; 9 positions match TRBD2. The germline V gene encodes CDR1 SGDLS and CDR2 YYNGEE. The CDR3 contains 16 residues. The ends lost 4 bases at V and 6 bases at J; junction bases unmatched: 14. CDR3 region: CASSPHMVAGDGEQYF. CDR3 in DNA: TGTGCCAGCAGCCCCCATATGGTAGCGGGAGACGGCGAGCAGTACTTC.

CDR3 in amino acids: CASSIGGTYNEQFF. The CDR3 nucleotides read TGTGCCAGCAGCATCGGGGGAACCTACAATGAGCAGTTCTTC. The chain recombines TRBV9 with TRBJ2-1, with D maybe TRBD2 (6 bases). V lost 4 bases and J lost 2, with 10 bases in between. This CDR3 has 14 amino acids. Germline values: CDR1 SGDLS, CDR2 YYNGEE.

This chain joins TRBV5-6 and TRBJ1-1; D not certain. Trimming stripped 6 bases from V and 1 base from J, with 13 bases between. This CDR3 comprises 14 residues. Germline V gene sequence: CDR1 SGHDT, CDR2 YYEEEE. The CDR3 reads CASTGPPSNTEAFF. The DNA for the CDR3 is TGTGCCAGCACGGGCCCCCCTTCGAACACTGAAGCTTTCTTT.

The rearrangement joins TRBV6-1 to TRBJ2-1, with a weak D call TRBD1 (5 bases). The CDR3 is 10 amino acids. The V end lost 7 bases, the J end lost 10 bases, and 8 bases lay between the germline ends. Germline lookup yields CDR1 MNHNS and CDR2 SASEGT. The CDR3 DNA reads as TGTGCCAGCACCGCAGGGGAGCAGTTCTTC. Translation: CASTAGEQFF.

The chain combines TRBV28 with TRBJ2-7; D unresolved. Per germline, CDR1 MDHEN and CDR2 SYDVKM. The V end was cut by 4 bases, the J end by 0 bases, with 4 bases between. The CDR3 is 12 residues long. CDR3 DNA: TGTGCCAGCAGTTGGGGCTCCTACGAGCAGTACTTC. Its translation: CASSWGSYEQYF. The full variable domain, its missing parts supplied by reference TRBV28 and TRBJ2-7, is DVKVTQSSRYLVKRTGEKVFLECVQDMDHENMFWYRQDPGLGLRLIYFSYDVKMKEKGDIPEGYSVSREKKERFSLILESASTNQTSMYLCASSWGSYEQYFGPGTRLTVT.

The CDR3 spells CASRGDTTSTDTQYF. The CDR3 bases are TGTGCCAGCAGAGGAGACACAACTAGCACAGATACGCAGTATTTT. The V gene is TRBV28, the J gene TRBJ2-3, with no clear D. The germline V gene has CDR1 MDHEN and CDR2 SYDVKM. This CDR3 region has 15 residues. The germline V and J ends were trimmed by 6 bases and 0 bases, with 13 bases remaining between them.

The J gene is TRBJ2-1, the V gene TRBV6-6; TRBD2 matches 12 bases. The V gene's germline CDR1 is MNHNY and CDR2 SVGAGI (reference sequence). CDR3 length equals 16 residues. Trimming removed 2 bases from V and 8 bases from J; junction bases left unmatched: 7. Here the CDR3 reads CASSYPSSGGVDEQFF. The CDR3 DNA is TGTGCCAGCAGTTACCCCTCTAGCGGGGGGGTTGATGAGCAGTTCTTC.

This clone was counted once. The chain links TRBV19 to TRBJ1-1, with D unresolved. The CDR3 covers 12 residues. CDR1 and CDR2 from the germline V gene are LNHDA and SQIVND (reference sequence). Trimming removed 10 bases from V and 7 bases from J, with 16 bases in between. The CDR3 sequence is CATRYLGVEAFF. In nucleotides, the CDR3 is TGTGCCACCCGTTACCTCGGGGTTGAAGCTTTCTTT.

This rearrangement joins TRBV5-4 to TRBJ2-2; TRBD1 aligns across 7 bases. This CDR3 contains 16 residues. The trim removed 1 base at V and 4 bases at J, leaving 7 bases unmatched. The V gene's germline CDR1 is SGHNT and CDR2 YYREEE (reference sequence). CDR3 nucleotides: TGTGCCAGCAGCTTGAATACAGGGGTGGGCACCGGGGAGCTGTTTTTT. It yields the protein CASSLNTGVGTGELFF.

This clone was recorded once. The chain combines TRBV29-1 with TRBJ2-3; D is undetermined. The V and J ends lost 2 bases and 1 base respectively, with 10 bases between them. The CDR3 spans 14 residues. From germline, CDR1 is SQVTM and CDR2 ANQGSEA. CDR3: CSVELWIRTDTQYF. In DNA, the CDR3 is TGCAGCGTTGAATTATGGATCCGCACAGATACGCAGTATTTT.

The chain joins TRBV7-6 to TRBJ2-1; 9 nucleotides line up with TRBD1. This CDR3 is built from 17 residues. V shed 5 bases, J shed 2 bases, and the junction held 10 bases outside the gene matches. The germline CDR1 and CDR2 sequences are SGHVS and FNYEAQ. The CDR3 loop is CASSLTGTGPPYNEQFF. The CDR3 DNA reads TGTGCCAGCAGCCTCACCGGGACAGGGCCTCCCTACAATGAGCAGTTCTTC.

This clone came up once. The chain recombines TRBV7-2 with TRBJ2-5; D is undetermined. This CDR3 region has 15 residues. Germline loops: CDR1 SGHTA, CDR2 FQGNSA. V lost 1 base and J lost 0, with 9 bases in between. DNA for the CDR3: TGTGCCAGCAGCTTAGGCACCGGGTACCAAGAGACCCAGTACTTC. Its translation: CASSLGTGYQETQYF.

The chain combines TRBV4-1 with TRBJ1-1; TRBD1 aligns across 8 bases. This CDR3 contains 16 residues. Per the germline V gene, CDR1 is MGHRA and CDR2 is YSYEKL. The trim removed 0 bases at V and 5 bases at J, leaving 8 bases unmatched. CDR3 in amino acids: CASSQEQRTGKTEAFF. Written as DNA, the CDR3 is TGCGCCAGCAGCCAAGAGCAAAGGACAGGGAAGACTGAAGCTTTCTTT.